Sequencing of this TCR beta chain was carried out in a study of cytomegalovirus exposure and HLA in healthy donors. Primers: 60 Vbeta forward and 13 Jbeta reverse. Method: immunoSEQ multiplex PCR; TCRdb's copy keeps in-frame clones and lacks some. The sample table sets out approximately 46,000 clones. Between the trimmed V and J ends, which lost 3 bases and 1 base, there was a span of 9 bases. The CDR3 is 14 amino acids. Germline CDR1 SGHAT, CDR2 FQDESV (reference sequence). The sequence came from a male donor in good health and CMV-seronegative. The sample consisted of PBMCs. The chain carries TRBV11-1 and TRBJ1-1; D not certain. CDR3 sequence: CASSFSSENTEAFF. As DNA, the CDR3 is TGTGCCAGCAGCTTCTCGAGCGAGAACACTGAAGCTTTCTTT.